One sample yielded the 16 T cell receptor beta chains listed below, sequenced in a study of identical twins' blood T cells. TCRdb re-called the 5' RACE reads through MiXCR, storing one row per CDR3 protein. Of 350,000 to 450,000 distinct CDR3 sequences detected, 28% appear once; the ten largest clones hold about 6%. The sample taken for sequencing was PBMCs. The receptors were sampled from a woman aged 18 to 49 in good health.

The table lists this clonotype with a few counts. The chain uses TRBV7-2 and TRBJ2-2; 8 bases match TRBD2. The CDR3 consists of 15 residues. Germline-derived CDR1 and CDR2 are SGHTA and FQGNSA. V lost 2 bases and J lost 6; bases outside the gene matches: 5. The DNA of the CDR3 is TGTGCCAGCAGCTTAAATTTCGGGGGGGCCGGGGAGCTGTTTTTT. Protein sequence: CASSLNFGGAGELFF. Full variable domain (missing parts from reference TRBV7-2 and TRBJ2-2): GAGVSQSPSNKVTEKGKDVELRCDPISGHTALYWYRQSLGQGLEFLIYFQGNSAPDKSGLPSDRFSAERTGGSVSTLTIQRTQQEDSAVYLCASSLNFGGAGELFFGEGSRLTVL.

The V call is TRBV7-2, the J call TRBJ2-5, with TRBD2 as a possible D gene (7 bases). The CDR3 is 14 amino acids. With 8 bases removed from V and 8 bases from J, the gap between germline ends came to 21 bases. CDR1 SGHTA and CDR2 FQGNSA come from the germline V gene. In nucleotides, the CDR3 is TGTGCCAGCGGATACGGCGGGGGCCCTCCCACCCAGTACTTC. Encoded protein: CASGYGGGPPTQYF.

The chain employs TRBV6-1 and TRBJ1-2, with unresolved D. The CDR3 covers 14 residues. Trimming left V 1 base short and J 1 base short, with 7 bases between. Germline V gives CDR1 MNHNS, CDR2 SASEGT. The CDR3: CASSEEGSNYGYTF. The CDR3 nucleotides are TGTGCCAGCAGTGAAGAAGGCAGTAACTATGGCTACACCTTC.

This sequence joins TRBV27 and TRBJ2-3, with D perhaps TRBD1 or TRBD2 (6 bases each). Deletions cut 2 bases from V and 5 bases from J, with 20 bases between. CDR1 MNHEY and CDR2 SMNVEV come from the germline V gene (reference sequence). This CDR3 spans 17 amino acids. The chain's CDR3 is CASSLGRQVRGRDTQYF. In DNA form, the CDR3 reads TGTGCCAGCAGTTTAGGTCGACAGGTGCGGGGCAGAGATACGCAGTATTTT.

This clonotype occurred a few times. This chain uses TRBV19 with TRBJ2-1; 8 nucleotides align to TRBD2. This CDR3 region has 16 residues. Germline loops: CDR1 LNHDA, CDR2 SQIVND (reference sequence). After removal of 6 bases from V and 0 bases from J, the junction contained 7 bases not matched to a gene. The CDR3 DNA is TGTGCCAGTAGGTTCCTTAGCGGGAACTCCTACAATGAGCAGTTCTTC. Protein product: CASRFLSGNSYNEQFF.

This clonotype was recorded a few times. This sequence joins TRBV3-1 and TRBJ2-3; D is unresolved. Trimming cost V 0 bases and J 1 base, with 5 bases left between them. Germline lookup yields CDR1 LGHDT and CDR2 YNNKEL (reference sequence). The CDR3 runs to 14 residues. The CDR3, as DNA: TGTGCCAGCAGCCAAGACGGACGCACAGATACGCAGTATTTT. It codes for CASSQDGRTDTQYF.

The chain has TRBV12-3 or TRBV12-4 and TRBJ1-2; D remains unclear. V was clipped by 4 bases and J by 2 bases, with 8 bases between them. The CDR3 is 13 amino acids. CDR3: CASSSLNNYGYTF. The CDR3 DNA is TGTGCCAGCAGTTCCCTCAACAACTATGGCTACACCTTC.

The gene calls are TRBV7-9 and TRBJ1-6; D perhaps matches TRBD1 (5 bases). V was cut by 1 base and J by 10 bases, with 14 bases left in between. Germline loops: CDR1 SEHNR, CDR2 FQNEAQ (reference sequence). This CDR3 comprises 15 residues. The CDR3 nucleotides read TGTGCCAGCAGCTTAGTTGGGGGTTTGGGCTCACCCCTCCACTTT. Its translation: CASSLVGGLGSPLHF.

The chain carries TRBV7-9 and TRBJ1-1, with D hard to call. The CDR3 has 13 amino acids. Trimming cost V 4 bases and J 3 bases, with 9 bases left between them. CDR1 and CDR2 from the germline V gene are SEHNR and FQNEAQ (reference sequence). The CDR3 loop reads CASSSQQDTEAFF. The CDR3 bases are TGTGCCAGCAGCTCCCAGCAAGACACTGAAGCTTTCTTT.

In regard to this clonotype: One base away lies a much larger clone, so this may be a sequencing read error. The V call is TRBV29-1, the J call TRBJ2-2; the match to TRBD1 covers 9 bases. This CDR3 has 12 residues. Germline V CDR1 and CDR2: SQVTM, ANQGSEA. The CDR3 reads CGVDRGYGELFF. CDR3 nucleotides: TGCGGCGTTGACAGGGGGTACGGGGAGCTGTTTTTT.

This clonotype was counted at least ten times. This chain uses TRBV5-1 with TRBJ1-1; tentative D call: TRBD1 (6 bases). Looked up from germline, CDR1 is SGHRS and CDR2 is YFSETQ. This CDR3 spans 13 amino acids. Trimming pared 2 bases from V and 5 bases from J, leaving 10 bases between. The CDR3 region has the DNA TGCGCCAGCAGCTTACCAGACAGGACTGAAGCTTTCTTT. It encodes CASSLPDRTEAFF.

The sample holds a few counts of this clonotype. The rearrangement uses TRBV6-2 or TRBV6-3 and TRBJ2-7, with TRBD1 identical over 10 bases. With V trimmed by 9 bases and J by 5 bases, 4 bases remained unmatched. CDR1 and CDR2 from the germline V gene are MNHEY and SVGEGT. This CDR3 has 12 residues. CDR3 sequence reads: CASTTGGHEQYF. CDR3 coding DNA: TGTGCCAGTACGACAGGGGGCCACGAGCAGTACTTC.

In its sample, this clonotype was seen a few times. CDR3 region: CSARDPRLSGNTIYF. CDR3 coding DNA: TGCAGTGCTAGAGATCCTCGGCTCTCTGGAAACACCATATATTTT. The chain couples TRBV20-1 to TRBJ1-3; D is uncertain. The length of the CDR3 is 15 residues. Trimming removed 0 bases from V and 0 bases from J, with 9 bases in between. CDR1 and CDR2 from the germline V gene are DFQATT and SNEGSKA (reference sequence).

V usage is TRBV6-6 and J usage is TRBJ2-5; unclear D gene. V shed 6 bases and J shed 2 bases, with 7 bases lying between them. The CDR3 covers 12 residues. In germline, CDR1 is MNHNY, CDR2 SVGAGI (reference sequence). In DNA form, the CDR3 reads TGTGCCAGCAGCTGGGTACAAGAGACCCAGTACTTC. This translates into CASSWVQETQYF.

CDR3 nucleotides: TGTGCCAGCACCCTCGGGGGCGCGAGCACTGAAGCTTTCTTT. It specifies CASTLGGASTEAFF. The chain has TRBV18 and TRBJ1-1, with D perhaps TRBD1 (6 bases). The germline V and J ends were trimmed by 8 bases and 4 bases, with 17 bases remaining between them. The germline CDR1 and CDR2 sequences are KGHSH and LQKENI. There are 14 residues in the CDR3.

V usage is TRBV4-1 and J usage is TRBJ1-6; the D is unclear. The CDR3 loop spans 15 amino acids. Trimming stripped 5 bases from V and 0 bases from J, with 8 bases between. Germline V gene data show CDR1 as MGHRA and CDR2 as YSYEKL. CDR3 nucleotide sequence: TGCGCCAGCAGCTCCGAGGGCTCCTATAATTCACCCCTCCACTTT. It is translated as CASSSEGSYNSPLHF.